Below, 14 T cell receptor beta chains from the same sample are listed, as sequenced in a study of human thymus T cells. Thymic tissue was derived from resections collected during corrective heart surgery. The repertoire was sequenced with immunoSEQ multiplex PCR; TCRdb's copy has only in-frame clones and lacks some. Here the sample spans roughly 86,000 clones, nearly 98% being singletons. Sequenced sample: thymus tissue. The source of these receptors is a boy in the first two years of life with a congenital heart defect but otherwise immunologically healthy.

CDR3 residues: CASSLGDTAGGSEQYF. The CDR3 DNA is TGTGCCAGCAGTTTGGGGGATACAGCGGGAGGGAGCGAGCAGTACTTC. This chain connects TRBV28 to TRBJ2-7; 10 bases agree with TRBD2. This CDR3 region has 16 residues. V lost 3 bases to trimming and J lost 6 bases; unmatched junction nucleotides: 11. Germline V gene sequence: CDR1 MDHEN, CDR2 SYDVKM.

This clone was counted only a few times. The chain recombines TRBV19 with TRBJ1-2; unclear D gene. Germline V CDR1 and CDR2: LNHDA, SQIVND (reference sequence). CDR3 length: 16 residues. The V and J ends lost 4 bases and 4 bases respectively, with 19 bases between them. CDR3: CASSRWTADGVYGYTF. Here the CDR3 DNA reads TGTGCCAGTAGTAGGTGGACGGCCGACGGGGTCTATGGCTACACCTTC.

This chain joins TRBV20-1 and TRBJ2-1, with unresolved D. V was trimmed by 0 bases and J by 9 bases, leaving 6 bases between them. From germline, CDR1 is DFQATT and CDR2 SNEGSKA (reference sequence). This CDR3 contains 11 residues. The chain's CDR3 is CSARDRFEQFF. In nucleotides, the CDR3 is TGCAGTGCTAGAGATCGGTTTGAGCAGTTCTTC.

CDR3 DNA: TGTGCCAGCAGCTTATCCAGTAAAGGAAGGACTGAAGCTTTCTTT. Encoded protein: CASSLSSKGRTEAFF. The chain employs TRBV11-2 and TRBJ1-1; no clear D. In germline, CDR1 is SGHAT, CDR2 FQNNGV. The CDR3 has 15 residues. Trimming removed 2 bases from V and 5 bases from J, with 15 bases in between. Combining the CDR3 with reference TRBV11-2 and TRBJ1-1 gives the whole variable domain EAGVAQSPRYKIIEKRQSVAFWCNPISGHATLYWYQQILGQGPKLLIQFQNNGVVDDSQLPKDRFSAERLKGVDSTLKIQPAKLEDSAVYLCASSLSSKGRTEAFFGQGTRLTVV.

This clone has a single count. CDR3 nucleotides: TGTGCCAGTATCTCCAGGACGGGGAGCTCCTACGAGCAGTACTTC. This translates into CASISRTGSSYEQYF. This chain uses TRBV6-6 with TRBJ2-7; tentative D call: TRBD2 (5 bases). Germline CDR1 reads MNHNY; CDR2 reads SVGAGI (reference sequence). The V end was cut by 9 bases, the J end by 0 bases, with 18 bases between. The CDR3 is 15 residues long.

The chain joins TRBV19 to TRBJ1-2; D gene unclear. Germline CDR1 reads LNHDA; CDR2 reads SQIVND (reference sequence). There are 16 residues in the CDR3. V lost 3 bases to trimming and J lost 0 bases, with 14 bases between them. The CDR3 DNA reads TGTGCCAGTAGTATGCGAGGTATTGGAGCTAACTATGGCTACACCTTC. Encoded protein: CASSMRGIGANYGYTF.

The gene calls are TRBV9 and TRBJ1-4, with D possibly matching TRBD1 (6 bases). This CDR3 has 21 amino acids. Trimming cost V 4 bases and J 6 bases, with 34 bases left between them. Germline V CDR1 and CDR2: SGDLS, YYNGEE. The CDR3 DNA sequence: TGTGCCAGCAGCCCAAGCTCCGAATCCGGGACAACGATGAGGACGGATGAAAAACTGTTTTTT. This gives the protein CASSPSSESGTTMRTDEKLFF.

CDR3 sequence: CASSLPWGPPYEQYF. The CDR3, as DNA: TGTGCCAGCAGTTTACCGTGGGGGCCCCCCTACGAGCAGTACTTC. The chain combines TRBV28 with TRBJ2-7, with D possibly matching TRBD1 (6 bases). This CDR3 has 15 amino acids. V was clipped by 2 bases and J by 2 bases, with 13 bases between them. The V gene's germline CDR1 is MDHEN and CDR2 SYDVKM.

The chain is built from TRBV7-6 and TRBJ2-4, with D tentatively TRBD2 (5 bases). Germline values: CDR1 SGHVS, CDR2 FNYEAQ. This CDR3 is built from 13 residues. Between the trimmed V and J ends, which lost 4 bases and 4 bases, there was a span of 8 bases. The CDR3 spells CASSSTTKNIQYF. The CDR3 DNA follows: TGTGCCAGCAGCTCGACTACGAAAAACATTCAGTACTTC.

The J gene is TRBJ1-1, the V gene TRBV10-3; 7 bases are a match to TRBD1. Germline CDR1 reads ENHRY; CDR2 reads SYGVKD. J was trimmed by 1 base and V by 10 bases; bases with no gene match: 24. The CDR3 runs 19 residues. The DNA for the CDR3 is TGTGCCACCAACTCCGACCTTGATCGTTTACAGGGGAGGAACACTGAAGCTTTCTTT. Encoded protein: CATNSDLDRLQGRNTEAFF.

The chain joins TRBV19 to TRBJ2-1; D possibly corresponds to TRBD2 (5 bases). In germline, CDR1 is LNHDA, CDR2 SQIVND (reference sequence). The CDR3 has 16 amino acids. V was shortened by 6 bases and J by 6 bases, with 21 bases between the two germline ends. CDR3 nucleotide sequence: TGTGCCAGTAGCCCACCCCGGGATCCGCCCTTCAATGAGCAGTTCTTC. Protein product: CASSPPRDPPFNEQFF.

The V call is TRBV6-4, the J call TRBJ1-2; TRBD1 aligns across 11 bases. The germline V gene encodes CDR1 MRHNA and CDR2 SNTAGT. The CDR3 loop spans 16 amino acids. J lost 6 bases, V lost 4 bases, and 10 bases had no gene match. The CDR3 nucleotides are TGTGCCAGCAGTGCGCATCCGCGGACAGGGGGCGATGGCTACACCTTC. It is translated as CASSAHPRTGGDGYTF.

This clone came up once. The chain uses TRBV10-2 and TRBJ2-7; 8 positions agree with TRBD1. The germline gives CDR1 WSHSY, CDR2 SAAADI. The CDR3 has 14 residues. The V gene end was trimmed by 6 bases and the J gene end by 2 bases; junction bases not matched to a gene: 6. CDR3 bases: TGCGCCAGCAGGGAAGGACAGGGTGCCTACGAGCAGTACTTC. Residues: CASREGQGAYEQYF.

The chain links TRBV5-4 to TRBJ2-7; 7 bases match TRBD2. Losses at the gene ends were 4 bases for V and 3 bases for J; bases not matched to a gene: 13. In germline, CDR1 is SGHNT, CDR2 YYREEE (reference sequence). This CDR3 region has 16 residues. The CDR3 bases are TGTGCCAGCAGCCATCGGGGGGATAAGCTCCTCTACGAGCAGTACTTC. This translates into CASSHRGDKLLYEQYF.